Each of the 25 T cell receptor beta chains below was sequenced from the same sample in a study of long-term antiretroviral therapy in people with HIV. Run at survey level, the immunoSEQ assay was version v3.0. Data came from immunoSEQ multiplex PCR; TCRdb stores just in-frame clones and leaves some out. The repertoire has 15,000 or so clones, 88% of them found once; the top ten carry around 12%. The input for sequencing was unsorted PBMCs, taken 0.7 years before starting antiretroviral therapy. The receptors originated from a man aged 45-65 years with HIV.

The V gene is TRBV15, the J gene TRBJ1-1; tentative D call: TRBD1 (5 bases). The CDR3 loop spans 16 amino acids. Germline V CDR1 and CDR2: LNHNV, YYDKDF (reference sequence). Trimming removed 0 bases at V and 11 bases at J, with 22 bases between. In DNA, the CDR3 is TGTGCCACCAGCAGAGAAACAGGTTTAGGGATTAACTTGGCTTTCTTT. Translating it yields CATSRETGLGINLAFF.

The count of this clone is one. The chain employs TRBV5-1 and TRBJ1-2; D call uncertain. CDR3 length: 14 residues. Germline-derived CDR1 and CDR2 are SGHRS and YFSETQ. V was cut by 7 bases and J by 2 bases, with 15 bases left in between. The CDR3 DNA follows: TGCGCCAGCCGGGATGCCAGCGGAAACTATGGCTACACCTTC. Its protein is CASRDASGNYGYTF.

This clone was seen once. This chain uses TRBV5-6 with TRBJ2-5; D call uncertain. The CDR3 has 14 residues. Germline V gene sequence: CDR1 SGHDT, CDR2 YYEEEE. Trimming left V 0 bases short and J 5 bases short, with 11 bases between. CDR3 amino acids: CASSLEVSEETQYF. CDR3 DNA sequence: TGTGCCAGCAGCTTGGAAGTCAGCGAGGAGACCCAGTACTTC.

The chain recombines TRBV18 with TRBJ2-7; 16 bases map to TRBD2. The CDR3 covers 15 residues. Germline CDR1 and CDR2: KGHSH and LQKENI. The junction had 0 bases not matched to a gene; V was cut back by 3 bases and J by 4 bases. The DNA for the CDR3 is TGTGCCAGCTCACCGGGACTAGCGGGGGGGTACGAGCAGTACTTC. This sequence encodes CASSPGLAGGYEQYF. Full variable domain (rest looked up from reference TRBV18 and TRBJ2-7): NAGVMQNPRHLVRRRGQEARLRCSPMKGHSHVYWYRQLPEEGLKFMVYLQKENIIDESGMPKERFSAEFPKEGPSILRIQQVVRGDSAAYFCASSPGLAGGYEQYFGPGTRLTVT.

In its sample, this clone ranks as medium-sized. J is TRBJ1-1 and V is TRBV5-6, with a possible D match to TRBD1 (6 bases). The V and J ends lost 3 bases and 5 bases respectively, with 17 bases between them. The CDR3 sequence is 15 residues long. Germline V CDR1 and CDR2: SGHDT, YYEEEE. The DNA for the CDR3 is TGTGCCAGCAGCTCCTCCGGTGGGGGGCTTACTGAAGCTTTCTTT. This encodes CASSSSGGGLTEAFF.

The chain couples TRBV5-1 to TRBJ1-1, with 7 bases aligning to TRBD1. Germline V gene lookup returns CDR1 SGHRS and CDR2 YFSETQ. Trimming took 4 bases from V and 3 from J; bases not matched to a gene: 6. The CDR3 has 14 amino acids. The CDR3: CASSQQGRDTEAFF. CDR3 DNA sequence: TGCGCCAGCAGCCAACAGGGGCGGGACACTGAAGCTTTCTTT.

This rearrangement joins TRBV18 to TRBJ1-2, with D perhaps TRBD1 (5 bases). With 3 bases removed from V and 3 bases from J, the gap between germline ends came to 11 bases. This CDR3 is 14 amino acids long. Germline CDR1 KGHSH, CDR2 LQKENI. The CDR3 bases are TGTGCCAGCTCACCGTCCGGGACCCACTATGGCTACACCTTC. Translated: CASSPSGTHYGYTF.

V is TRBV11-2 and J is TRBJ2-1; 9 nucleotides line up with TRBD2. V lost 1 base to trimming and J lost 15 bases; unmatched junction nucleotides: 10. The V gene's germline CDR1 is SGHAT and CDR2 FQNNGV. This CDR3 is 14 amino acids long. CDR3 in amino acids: CASSLVAGEEKVFF. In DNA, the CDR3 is TGTGCCAGCAGCTTAGTAGCGGGAGAAGAAAAAGTGTTCTTC.

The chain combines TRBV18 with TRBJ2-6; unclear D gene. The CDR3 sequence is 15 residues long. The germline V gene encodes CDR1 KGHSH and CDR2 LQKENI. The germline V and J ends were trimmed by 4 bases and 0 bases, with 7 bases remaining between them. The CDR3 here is CASSLTASGANVLTF. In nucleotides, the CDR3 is TGTGCCAGCTCACTAACAGCCTCTGGGGCCAACGTCCTGACTTTC.

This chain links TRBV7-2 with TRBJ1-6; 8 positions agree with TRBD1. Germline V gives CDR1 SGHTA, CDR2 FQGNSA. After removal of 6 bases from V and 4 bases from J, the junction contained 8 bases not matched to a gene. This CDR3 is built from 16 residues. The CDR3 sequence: CASSYQGATYNSPLHF. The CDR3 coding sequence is TGTGCCAGCAGTTACCAGGGGGCCACATATAATTCACCCCTCCACTTT. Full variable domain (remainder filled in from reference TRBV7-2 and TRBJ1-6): GAGVSQSPSNKVTEKGKDVELRCDPISGHTALYWYRQSLGQGLEFLIYFQGNSAPDKSGLPSDRFSAERTGGSVSTLTIQRTQQEDSAVYLCASSYQGATYNSPLHFGNGTRLTVT.

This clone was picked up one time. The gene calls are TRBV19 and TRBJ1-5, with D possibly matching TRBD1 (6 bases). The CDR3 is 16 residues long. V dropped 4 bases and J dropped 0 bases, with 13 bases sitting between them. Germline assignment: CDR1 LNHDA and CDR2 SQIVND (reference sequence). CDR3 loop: CASSTDRTYSNQPQHF. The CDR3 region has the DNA TGTGCCAGTAGTACCGACAGGACCTATAGCAATCAGCCCCAGCATTTT.

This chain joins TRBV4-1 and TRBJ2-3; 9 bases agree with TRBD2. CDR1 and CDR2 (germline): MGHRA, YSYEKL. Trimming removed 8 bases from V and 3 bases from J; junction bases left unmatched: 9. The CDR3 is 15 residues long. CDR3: CASQSSGVGTDTQYF. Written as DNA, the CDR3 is TGCGCCAGCCAATCTAGCGGGGTAGGGACAGATACGCAGTATTTT.

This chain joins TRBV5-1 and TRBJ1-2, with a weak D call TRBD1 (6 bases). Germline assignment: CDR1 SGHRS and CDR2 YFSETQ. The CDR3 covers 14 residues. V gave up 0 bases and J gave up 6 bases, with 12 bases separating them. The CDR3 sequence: CASSLGGRGDGYTF. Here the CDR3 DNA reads TGCGCCAGCAGCTTGGGGGGGCGAGGCGATGGCTACACCTTC.

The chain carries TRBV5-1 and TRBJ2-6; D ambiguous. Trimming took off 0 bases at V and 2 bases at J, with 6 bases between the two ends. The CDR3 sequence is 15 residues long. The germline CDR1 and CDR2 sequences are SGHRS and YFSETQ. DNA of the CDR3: TGCGCCAGCAGCTTGGAAACGGCTGGGGCCAACGTCCTGACTTTC. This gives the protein CASSLETAGANVLTF.

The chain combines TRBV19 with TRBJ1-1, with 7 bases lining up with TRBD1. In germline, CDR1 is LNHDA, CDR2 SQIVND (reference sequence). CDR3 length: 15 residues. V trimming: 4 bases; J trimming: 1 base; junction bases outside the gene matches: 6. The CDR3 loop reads CASSTGDSRNTEAFF. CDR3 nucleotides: TGTGCCAGTAGTACTGGGGACAGTAGGAACACTGAAGCTTTCTTT. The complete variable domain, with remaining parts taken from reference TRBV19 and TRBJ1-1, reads DGGITQSPKYLFRKEGQNVTLSCEQNLNHDAMYWYRQDPGQGLRLIYYSQIVNDFQKGDIAEGYSVSREKKESFPLTVTSAQKNPTAFYLCASSTGDSRNTEAFFGQGTRLTVV.

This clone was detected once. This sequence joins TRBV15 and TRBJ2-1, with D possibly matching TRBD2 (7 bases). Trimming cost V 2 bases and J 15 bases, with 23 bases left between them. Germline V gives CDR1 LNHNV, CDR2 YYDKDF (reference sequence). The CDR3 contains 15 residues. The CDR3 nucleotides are TGTGCCACCAGCAGACATAGGGGGGGTTTGGGATCTGGGTTCTTC. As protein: CATSRHRGGLGSGFF. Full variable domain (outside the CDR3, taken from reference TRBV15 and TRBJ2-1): DAMVIQNPRYQVTQFGKPVTLSCSQTLNHNVMYWYQQKSSQAPKLLFHYYDKDFNNEADTPDNFQSRRPNTSFCFLDIRSPGLGDTAMYLCATSRHRGGLGSGFFGPGTRLTVL.

DNA of the CDR3: TGTGCCAGCAGCAAGCGGGGACAGATTAATGAAAAACTGTTTTTT. Encoded protein: CASSKRGQINEKLFF. The rearrangement joins TRBV21-1 to TRBJ1-4; the table's D gene call, TRBD1, was not cross checked with the DNA. TRBV21-1 is a pseudogene. The CDR3 runs to 15 residues.

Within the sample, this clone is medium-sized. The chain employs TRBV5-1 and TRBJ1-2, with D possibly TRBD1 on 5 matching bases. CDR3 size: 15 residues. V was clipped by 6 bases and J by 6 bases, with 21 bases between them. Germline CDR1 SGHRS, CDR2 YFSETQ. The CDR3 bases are TGCGCCAGCATATGGGTTTACCCCGGGGGTAATGGCTACACCTTC. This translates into CASIWVYPGGNGYTF.

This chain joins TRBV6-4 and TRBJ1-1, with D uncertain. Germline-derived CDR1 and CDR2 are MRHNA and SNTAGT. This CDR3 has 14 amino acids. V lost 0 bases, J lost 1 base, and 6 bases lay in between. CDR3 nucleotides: TGTGCCAGCAGTGACTCCCTGCCGAACACTGAAGCTTTCTTT. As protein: CASSDSLPNTEAFF.

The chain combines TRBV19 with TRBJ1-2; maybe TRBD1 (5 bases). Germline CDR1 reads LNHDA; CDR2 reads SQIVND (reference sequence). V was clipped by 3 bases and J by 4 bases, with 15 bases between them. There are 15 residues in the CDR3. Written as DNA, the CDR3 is TGTGCCAGTAGTATTATAGGGGATCGCACCTATGGCTACACCTTC. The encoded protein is CASSIIGDRTYGYTF.

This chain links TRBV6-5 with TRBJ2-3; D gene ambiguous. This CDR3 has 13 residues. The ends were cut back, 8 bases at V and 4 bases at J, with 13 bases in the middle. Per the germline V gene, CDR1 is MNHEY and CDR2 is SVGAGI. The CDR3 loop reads CASSSQYADTQYF. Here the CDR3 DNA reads TGTGCCAGCTCATCTCAGTACGCAGATACGCAGTATTTT.

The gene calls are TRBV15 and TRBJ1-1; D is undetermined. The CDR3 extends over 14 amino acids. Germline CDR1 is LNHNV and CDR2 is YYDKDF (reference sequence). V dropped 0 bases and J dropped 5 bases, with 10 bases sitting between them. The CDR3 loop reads CATSRDLKGTEAFF. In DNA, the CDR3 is TGTGCCACCAGCAGAGATCTAAAAGGGACTGAAGCTTTCTTT.

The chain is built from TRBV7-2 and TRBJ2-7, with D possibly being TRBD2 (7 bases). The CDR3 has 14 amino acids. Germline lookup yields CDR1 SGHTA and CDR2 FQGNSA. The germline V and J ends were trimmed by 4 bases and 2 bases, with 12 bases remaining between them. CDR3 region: CASSWGLAAYEQYF. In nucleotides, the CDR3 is TGTGCCAGCAGCTGGGGGCTAGCGGCCTACGAGCAGTACTTC.

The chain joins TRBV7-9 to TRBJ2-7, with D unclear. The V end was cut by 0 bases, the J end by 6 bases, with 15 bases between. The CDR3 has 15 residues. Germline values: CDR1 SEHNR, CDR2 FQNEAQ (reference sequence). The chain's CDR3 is CASSLAKELGIEQYF. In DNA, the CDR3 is TGTGCCAGCAGCTTAGCGAAGGAATTAGGCATCGAGCAGTACTTC.

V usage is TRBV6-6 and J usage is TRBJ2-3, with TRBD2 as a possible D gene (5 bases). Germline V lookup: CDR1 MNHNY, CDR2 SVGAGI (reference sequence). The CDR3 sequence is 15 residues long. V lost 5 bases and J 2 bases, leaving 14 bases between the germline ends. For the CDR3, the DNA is TGTGCCAGCAGTAGCCATAGCGACACCACAGATACGCAGTATTTT. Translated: CASSSHSDTTDTQYF.